The present T cell receptor beta chain was sequenced within a study of T cells in Graves' hyperthyroidism and ophthalmopathy. Study-level results: A model of 13 V-J features distinguished ophthalmopathy from stable hyperthyroidism.

The sample holds many counts of this clonotype. Its antigen is still unknown. Trimming removed 5 bases at V and 0 bases at J, with 15 bases between. Germline V CDR1 and CDR2: SGHTA, FQGNSA. The CDR3 is 16 residues long. Clinical symptoms, serum thyroxine, TRAb, thyroid ultrasound and orbital computed tomography informed diagnoses. There were TCR beta CDR3 regions amplified from RNA transcripts. The HTBI primer set served for first-round RT-PCR of the TCR CDR3. TCRdb itself ran the multiplex PCR reads through MiXCR, one entry per CDR3 protein. The sample lists under 600,000 distinct CDR3 sequences, roughly 16% seen once, with around 3.3% in the top ten.

The chain carries TRBV7-2 and TRBJ2-3; no definite D call. What was sequenced was blood. The clonotype was recovered from a woman between 40 and 50 years old with Graves' ophthalmopathy. The CDR3 DNA reads TGTGCCAGCAGCGCCTACAAGGCCCTTAGCACAGATACGCAGTATTTT. Protein product: CASSAYKALSTDTQYF.